This TCR beta chain originates from a study of human CD4 T cells and Enterobacteriaceae. Germline CDR1 and CDR2: SGHVS and FQNEAQ. This CDR3 spans 16 amino acids. J gave up 3 bases and V 2 bases, and 4 bases lay outside the gene matches. Clones were sequenced by immunoSEQ multiplex PCR, and TCRdb holds only the in-frame ones, with some missing. This sample has about 27,000 clones; more than 80% occur once, and the top ten carry approximately 0.96%. Sorting took every CD4+ cell except CD45RA+CCR7+CD95- naive cells, reaching over 95% purity. Material for sequencing was memory CD4+ T cells from blood. This chain joins TRBV7-8 and TRBJ2-2, with 9 bases aligning to TRBD2. This sequence originates from a human donor in good health. The CDR3 is CASSLRGGAYTGELFF. DNA of the CDR3: TGTGCCAGCAGCTTACGCGGGGGGGCCTACACCGGGGAGCTGTTTTTT. Using reference TRBV7-8 and TRBJ2-2 for the parts outside the CDR3, the full variable domain is GAGVSQSPRYKVAKRGQDVALRCDPISGHVSLFWYQQALGQGPEFLTYFQNEAQLDKSGLPSDRFFAERPEGSVSTLKIQRTQQEDSAVYLCASSLRGGAYTGELFFGEGSRLTVL.